Below are 23 T cell receptor beta chains sequenced from a single sample in a study of blood T cells in healthy people across ages. Primed by a sample-barcoded 5' primer and a J-beta primer mix, a second PCR proceeded for 7 to 11 cycles. TCRdb called the 5' RACE reads again in MiXCR, with one record for every CDR3 protein. The sample carries over 600,000 distinct CDR3 sequences, more than 55% recorded once. The sequencing sample was made of blood. The receptors were sampled from a man in his forties in good health.

The J gene is TRBJ2-6, the V gene TRBV6-1, with D perhaps matching TRBD1 (6 bases). The CDR3 has 16 residues. The V end lost 6 bases, the J end lost 1 base, and 13 bases lay between the germline ends. Germline V gene sequence: CDR1 MNHNS, CDR2 SASEGT. The CDR3 loop is CASSRLQGSGANVLTF. CDR3 nucleotides: TGTGCCAGCAGCCGACTACAGGGATCTGGGGCCAACGTCCTGACTTTC.

This clonotype was counted between two and nine times. This chain uses TRBV24-1 with TRBJ2-1, with no clear D. The CDR3 covers 11 residues. Deletions cut 3 bases from V and 9 bases from J, with 5 bases between. Looked up from germline, CDR1 is KGHDR and CDR2 is SFDVKD. The CDR3 is CATSDLGEQFF. DNA for the CDR3: TGTGCCACCAGTGATCTGGGTGAGCAGTTCTTC.

This clonotype was observed a handful of times. The gene calls are TRBV4-3 and TRBJ2-7, with TRBD2 as a possible D gene (5 bases). There are 14 residues in the CDR3. V was pared by 1 base and J by 3 bases, with 10 bases between. CDR1 is LGHNA and CDR2 is YSLEER in the germline V gene. This CDR3 reads CASSQARGYYEQYF. For the CDR3, the DNA is TGCGCCAGCAGCCAAGCCCGGGGTTACTACGAGCAGTACTTC.

The chain recombines TRBV7-9 with TRBJ1-1; the match to TRBD1 covers 10 bases. The CDR3 spans 15 residues. Losses at the gene ends were 5 bases for V and 5 bases for J; bases not matched to a gene: 8. Per the germline V gene, CDR1 is SEHNR and CDR2 is FQNEAQ (reference sequence). CDR3 in amino acids: CASSLPEGQGTEAFF. CDR3 in DNA: TGTGCCAGCAGCCTACCGGAGGGACAGGGGACTGAAGCTTTCTTT.

The CDR3 nucleotides read TGTGCCAGCAGCGCCATACAGGAGGCGGACACCTTC. It translates to CASSAIQEADTF. This chain connects TRBV9 to TRBJ1-2; TRBD1 might be the D (5 bases). The CDR3 runs to 12 residues. Germline CDR1 SGDLS, CDR2 YYNGEE. The V end was cut by 3 bases, the J end by 12 bases, with 15 bases between.

The V gene is TRBV11-3, the J gene TRBJ2-1, with D possibly TRBD1 on 5 matching bases. The germline V gene has CDR1 SGHNT and CDR2 YENEEA. The CDR3 covers 16 residues. Trimming removed 1 base at V and 12 bases at J, with 22 bases between. CDR3 in amino acids: CASSLGGGQGEVGQFF. CDR3 nucleotides: TGTGCCAGCAGCTTAGGGGGTGGCCAGGGCGAAGTGGGGCAGTTCTTC.

In the case of this clonotype: A much larger clone differs by one base, so this may be a read error. The chain has TRBV4-3 and TRBJ2-7; 9 nucleotides line up with TRBD2. From germline, CDR1 is LGHNA and CDR2 YSLEER. The CDR3 is 15 amino acids. Here the CDR3 DNA reads TGCGCCGGCAGCCAAGAAGCGGGAGGATCCTACGAGCAGTACTTC. This codes for CAGSQEAGGSYEQYF.

The chain links TRBV29-1 to TRBJ2-1, with 9 bases that match TRBD2. CDR3 size: 14 residues. The germline V gene encodes CDR1 SQVTM and CDR2 ANQGSEA. With V trimmed by 2 bases and J by 7 bases, 6 bases remained unmatched. In DNA form, the CDR3 reads TGCAGCGTTGAAAATAGCGGGGGACCAAATGAGCAGTTCTTC. Translated, it gives CSVENSGGPNEQFF.

The rearrangement uses TRBV12-3 or TRBV12-4 and TRBJ2-7; tentative D call: TRBD2 (6 bases). V was shortened by 6 bases and J by 3 bases, with 15 bases between the two germline ends. The length of the CDR3 is 14 residues. The CDR3 coding sequence is TGTGCCAGCAGGCCGCCGGGACTCAGCTACGAGCAGTACTTC. It encodes CASRPPGLSYEQYF.

This clonotype was detected only a few times. This chain uses TRBV29-1 with TRBJ1-2, with D unclear. CDR1 SQVTM and CDR2 ANQGSEA come from the germline V gene. The CDR3 totals 11 residues. V was clipped by 4 bases and J by 4 bases, with 7 bases between them. The CDR3 DNA reads TGCAGCGTTGTTTACGGCTATGGCTACACCTTC. Its protein product is CSVVYGYGYTF.

This chain uses TRBV5-1 with TRBJ2-4, with 9 positions matching TRBD1. V lost 3 bases to trimming and J lost 7 bases; unmatched junction nucleotides: 2. This CDR3 is 13 amino acids long. Germline V CDR1 and CDR2: SGHRS, YFSETQ. CDR3: CASSWGQGNIQYF. CDR3 in DNA: TGCGCCAGCAGCTGGGGACAGGGTAACATTCAGTACTTC. The full variable domain, in which reference TRBV5-1 and TRBJ2-4 provide the parts outside the CDR3, is KAGVTQTPRYLIKTRGQQVTLSCSPISGHRSVSWYQQTPGQGLQFLFEYFSETQRNKGNFPGRFSGRQFSNSRSEMNVSTLELGDSALYLCASSWGQGNIQYFGAGTRLSVL.

Here the CDR3 DNA reads TGTGCCAGCAGCAAACCGACTAGCATCACCTACAATGAGCAGTTCTTC. It yields the protein CASSKPTSITYNEQFF. The chain links TRBV11-2 to TRBJ2-1, with 7 bases fitting TRBD2. CDR3 length: 16 residues. Germline V lookup: CDR1 SGHAT, CDR2 FQNNGV. Losses at the gene ends were 5 bases for V and 2 bases for J; bases not matched to a gene: 9.

This chain joins TRBV10-3 and TRBJ2-5; possibly TRBD2 for D (6 bases). The CDR3 runs to 17 residues. V was cut by 0 bases and J by 4 bases, with 18 bases left in between. Germline CDR1 and CDR2: ENHRY and SYGVKD. The DNA for the CDR3 is TGTGCCATCAGTGAGTCGGGAACCACGGGACTCAGAGAGACCCAGTACTTC. Residues: CAISESGTTGLRETQYF.

The J gene is TRBJ1-6, the V gene TRBV12-3 or TRBV12-4, with D possibly being TRBD1 (6 bases). Deletions cut 6 bases from V and 9 bases from J, with 9 bases between. The CDR3 contains 12 residues. CDR3 loop: CASRRDTSPLHF. As DNA, the CDR3 is TGTGCCAGCAGACGGGACACTTCACCCCTCCACTTT.

V gene TRBV7-3 combines with J gene TRBJ2-1, with 11 bases matching TRBD2. Germline assignment: CDR1 SGHTA and CDR2 FQGTGA. The CDR3 contains 16 residues. V was pared by 4 bases and J by 8 bases, with 10 bases of the junction left unmatched. DNA for the CDR3: TGTGCCAGCAGCTATCTAGCGGGGGGCCGTTTGGATGAGCAGTTCTTC. Translated: CASSYLAGGRLDEQFF.

This clonotype was detected only a few times. J is TRBJ2-1 and V is TRBV5-1, with D unresolved. V was clipped by 4 bases and J by 7 bases, with 9 bases between them. Germline V gene lookup returns CDR1 SGHRS and CDR2 YFSETQ. There are 12 residues in the CDR3. CDR3 DNA: TGCGCCAGCAGCACCACTCGGAATGAGCAGTTCTTC. Translation: CASSTTRNEQFF.

This clonotype was seen a handful of times. The genes are TRBV2 and TRBJ2-7, with D possibly TRBD2 on 6 matching bases. V lost 2 bases, J lost 1 base, and 12 bases lay in between. This CDR3 is built from 15 residues. Germline CDR1 reads SNHLY; CDR2 reads FYNNEI. CDR3 in amino acids: CASSELGGKSYEQYF. The CDR3 DNA sequence: TGTGCCAGCAGTGAATTAGGAGGGAAGTCCTACGAGCAGTACTTC.

Only a few counts were recorded for this clonotype. The chain is built from TRBV20-1 and TRBJ1-1; D is undetermined. The CDR3 has 14 amino acids. Looked up from germline, CDR1 is DFQATT and CDR2 is SNEGSKA (reference sequence). V was pared by 5 bases and J by 4 bases, with 17 bases between. The CDR3 loop is CSAFPPKGGTEAFF. DNA of the CDR3: TGCAGTGCTTTCCCCCCAAAGGGTGGCACTGAAGCTTTCTTT.

The V and J genes are TRBV20-1 and TRBJ2-7; TRBD1 is a possible D gene (6 bases). Germline V gene data show CDR1 as DFQATT and CDR2 as SNEGSKA (reference sequence). Trimming removed 1 base from V and 6 bases from J, with 10 bases in between. The CDR3 consists of 12 residues. CDR3 nucleotides: TGCAGTGCTAGAGTCACAGGGACCGAGCAGTACTTC. Its protein product is CSARVTGTEQYF.

The sample holds a few counts of this clonotype. The chain combines TRBV20-1 with TRBJ2-4; 7 bases align to TRBD2. Germline values: CDR1 DFQATT, CDR2 SNEGSKA (reference sequence). CDR3 length: 11 residues. The J segment lost 9 bases and the V segment lost 7 bases, leaving 6 bases of the junction unmatched. CDR3 DNA: TGCAGTGAGGTTGGGGGGGGCATTCAGTACTTC. Its protein product is CSEVGGGIQYF.

There are a few counts of this clonotype. This chain connects TRBV6-5 to TRBJ2-3; 11 bases align to TRBD2. The CDR3 contains 15 residues. Germline CDR1 MNHEY, CDR2 SVGAGI. Trimming at V came to 7 bases and at J to 4 bases, leaving 7 bases not matched to a gene. The CDR3 DNA is TGTGCCAGCACACCTAGCGGGGGGAGGCCAGATACGCAGTATTTT. Its protein is CASTPSGGRPDTQYF.

This clonotype has only one observation. The CDR3 sequence: CSARPGQGSYEQFF. CDR3 nucleotides: TGCAGTGCTAGACCGGGACAGGGGAGCTATGAGCAGTTCTTC. The rearrangement uses TRBV20-1 and TRBJ2-1, with 10 bases that match TRBD1. V lost 2 bases to trimming and J lost 8 bases; unmatched junction nucleotides: 6. This CDR3 region has 14 residues. The germline gives CDR1 DFQATT, CDR2 SNEGSKA (reference sequence).

The chain carries TRBV6-5 and TRBJ2-7; D is possibly TRBD1 (6 bases). Deletions cut 2 bases from V and 0 bases from J, with 11 bases between. The CDR3 has 15 residues. Germline V gene lookup returns CDR1 MNHEY and CDR2 SVGAGI. The CDR3 loop reads CASSYGGPGSYEQYF. CDR3 DNA: TGTGCCAGCAGTTACGGGGGCCCCGGCTCCTACGAGCAGTACTTC.